These 17 T cell receptor beta chains share one sample of origin, sequenced in a study of beta chain features in type 1 diabetes. Investigators reverse transcribed all isolated RNA, so they sequenced expressed TCRB transcripts. Produced via immunoSEQ multiplex PCR; TCRdb's table is partial and in-frame only. The sample includes fewer than 650,000 clones, around 15% seen only once; the top ten take 0.093%. The source material was naive CD4+ T cells from blood. The receptors derive from a man younger than 30 in good health.

The V gene is TRBV4-2, the J gene TRBJ2-7; D unclear. The CDR3 consists of 14 residues. Trimming removed 4 bases from V and 5 bases from J, with 15 bases in between. CDR1 LGHNA and CDR2 YNFKEQ come from the germline V gene. CDR3 sequence (DNA): TGTGCCAGCAGCCCTAGACGAGCAGTCAACGAGCAGTACTTC. Its protein is CASSPRRAVNEQYF.

This clone has only a few counts. CDR3 nucleotide sequence: TGTGCCAGCTCACCAGGGACAGAGGAGCAGTACTTC. It codes for CASSPGTEEQYF. J is TRBJ2-7 and V is TRBV18, with 7 bases identical to TRBD1. Trimming cost V 2 bases and J 7 bases; bases outside gene matches: 2. Per the germline V gene, CDR1 is KGHSH and CDR2 is LQKENI. CDR3 length equals 12 residues.

In this sample, this clone turned up a few times. This chain links TRBV14 with TRBJ2-7, with a possible D match to TRBD2 (5 bases). Between the trimmed V and J ends, which lost 4 bases and 7 bases, there was a span of 23 bases. This CDR3 is built from 16 residues. Germline V CDR1 and CDR2: SGHDN, FVKESK. The CDR3 loop is CASSPRWSGGMGEQYF. As DNA, the CDR3 is TGTGCCAGCAGCCCACGTTGGAGCGGAGGAATGGGAGAGCAGTACTTC.

This clone was counted a few times. J is TRBJ2-5 and V is TRBV7-2; the match to TRBD1 covers 10 bases. After removal of 6 bases from V and 4 bases from J, the junction contained 17 bases not matched to a gene. Germline V gene data show CDR1 as SGHTA and CDR2 as FQGNSA. There are 18 residues in the CDR3. CDR3 protein: CASSPPGQGISGRETQYF. The CDR3 region has the DNA TGTGCCAGCAGTCCGCCGGGACAGGGGATTTCGGGAAGAGAGACCCAGTACTTC.

This clone has only a few counts. The V call is TRBV7-2, the J call TRBJ2-7; tentative D call: TRBD2 (6 bases). Trimming left V 5 bases short and J 5 bases short, with 22 bases between. CDR3 size: 16 residues. Germline V gene sequence: CDR1 SGHTA, CDR2 FQGNSA. CDR3 amino acids: CASSVGGAVGSNEQYF. CDR3 DNA: TGTGCCAGCAGCGTAGGCGGGGCGGTTGGGTCCAACGAGCAGTACTTC.

The rearrangement uses TRBV7-6 and TRBJ2-7; tentatively, D is TRBD1 or TRBD2 (5 bases each). The germline V gene encodes CDR1 SGHVS and CDR2 FNYEAQ. V dropped 5 bases and J dropped 7 bases, with 18 bases sitting between them. This CDR3 contains 14 residues. CDR3 DNA sequence: TGTGCCAGCAGCCCCTGGCAGGGAGAAGGGGAGCAGTACTTC. Its protein is CASSPWQGEGEQYF.

The table lists this clone with a few counts. This sequence joins TRBV7-2 and TRBJ2-2; D might be TRBD2 (6 bases). Deletions cut 3 bases from V and 6 bases from J, with 26 bases between. Germline V CDR1 and CDR2: SGHTA, FQGNSA. The CDR3 spans 19 residues. The CDR3 is CASSLNQSTEGRRAGELFF. CDR3 coding DNA: TGTGCCAGCAGCTTGAATCAGTCTACGGAGGGACGCCGGGCCGGGGAGCTGTTTTTT. The full variable domain, rest sourced from reference TRBV7-2 and TRBJ2-2, is GAGVSQSPSNKVTEKGKDVELRCDPISGHTALYWYRQSLGQGLEFLIYFQGNSAPDKSGLPSDRFSAERTGGSVSTLTIQRTQQEDSAVYLCASSLNQSTEGRRAGELFFGEGSRLTVL.

In its sample, this clone was seen a few times. The chain joins TRBV10-3 to TRBJ2-7; D ambiguous. The CDR3 totals 11 residues. V lost 4 bases and J 4 bases, leaving 5 bases between the germline ends. Germline lookup yields CDR1 ENHRY and CDR2 SYGVKD. The CDR3 nucleotides read TGTGCCATCAGTGTCGATTACGAGCAGTACTTC. This gives the protein CAISVDYEQYF.

This clone was counted between two and nine times. J is TRBJ2-7 and V is TRBV19, with no clear D. V shed 6 bases and J shed 3 bases, with 27 bases lying between them. This CDR3 region has 18 residues. Germline CDR1 reads LNHDA; CDR2 reads SQIVND (reference sequence). This chain's CDR3 is CASSHSPRVQAQVYEQYF. The CDR3 DNA reads TGTGCCAGTAGCCACAGCCCGAGAGTACAAGCCCAGGTCTACGAGCAGTACTTC. The whole variable domain, remainder taken from reference TRBV19 and TRBJ2-7, is DGGITQSPKYLFRKEGQNVTLSCEQNLNHDAMYWYRQDPGQGLRLIYYSQIVNDFQKGDIAEGYSVSREKKESFPLTVTSAQKNPTAFYLCASSHSPRVQAQVYEQYFGPGTRLTVT.

This clone occurred a few times. The chain combines TRBV7-2 with TRBJ2-5, with TRBD2 matching 14 bases. V lost 8 bases, J lost 6 bases, and 5 bases stayed unmatched. The V gene's germline CDR1 is SGHTA and CDR2 FQGNSA. This CDR3 is 14 amino acids long. Here the CDR3 reads CASGGTSGSKTQYF. Written as DNA, the CDR3 is TGTGCCAGCGGCGGGACTAGCGGGAGTAAGACCCAGTACTTC. Full variable domain (missing parts from reference TRBV7-2 and TRBJ2-5): GAGVSQSPSNKVTEKGKDVELRCDPISGHTALYWYRQSLGQGLEFLIYFQGNSAPDKSGLPSDRFSAERTGGSVSTLTIQRTQQEDSAVYLCASGGTSGSKTQYFGPGTRLLVL.

The chain combines TRBV5-6 with TRBJ2-7, with a tentative D call TRBD2 (5 bases). Between the trimmed V and J ends, which lost 4 bases and 0 bases, there was a span of 14 bases. The germline V gene encodes CDR1 SGHDT and CDR2 YYEEEE. The CDR3 runs 15 residues. The CDR3 DNA reads as TGTGCCAGCAGCCCTCCGGGAAGGAGCTCCTACGAGCAGTACTTC. The encoded protein is CASSPPGRSSYEQYF. The full variable domain, its missing parts supplied by reference TRBV5-6 and TRBJ2-7, is DAGVTQSPTHLIKTRGQQVTLRCSPKSGHDTVSWYQQALGQGPQFIFQYYEEEERQRGNFPDRFSGHQFPNYSSELNVNALLLGDSALYLCASSPPGRSSYEQYFGPGTRLTVT.

The chain couples TRBV28 to TRBJ2-3, with D unclear. The ends were cut back, 5 bases at V and 3 bases at J, with 9 bases in the middle. Germline loops: CDR1 MDHEN, CDR2 SYDVKM. This CDR3 region has 13 residues. CDR3 sequence reads: CASSPQSTDTQYF. Written as DNA, the CDR3 is TGTGCCAGCAGTCCTCAGTCTACAGATACGCAGTATTTT.

This clone was observed a few times. The chain couples TRBV11-2 to TRBJ2-7; D is ambiguous. This CDR3 is built from 14 residues. The germline V gene encodes CDR1 SGHAT and CDR2 FQNNGV. V was trimmed by 5 bases and J by 7 bases, leaving 18 bases between them. The chain's CDR3 is CASSREQSPSEQYF. DNA for the CDR3: TGTGCCAGCAGCCGTGAGCAGTCCCCGAGTGAGCAGTACTTC.

This clone showed up just a few times. The CDR3: CASSQEGRPSGGAVKTQYF. Here the CDR3 DNA reads TGTGCCAGCAGCCAAGAGGGGCGGCCTAGCGGGGGGGCCGTAAAGACCCAGTACTTC. The genes are TRBV4-2 and TRBJ2-5; 12 nucleotides agree with TRBD2. Germline CDR1 is LGHNA and CDR2 is YNFKEQ. J lost 6 bases, V lost 0 bases, and 14 bases had no gene match. The CDR3 sequence is 19 residues long.

This clone has just a few counts. The V and J genes are TRBV4-2 and TRBJ2-3; 8 bases align to TRBD2. The CDR3 totals 17 residues. Losses at the gene ends were 6 bases for V and 1 base for J; bases not matched to a gene: 12. Germline CDR1 and CDR2: LGHNA and YNFKEQ. The CDR3 protein is CASSRSPGGPGTDTQYF. For the CDR3, the DNA is TGTGCCAGCAGTCGGAGTCCGGGGGGGCCCGGCACAGATACGCAGTATTTT.

The sample holds a few counts of this clone. V usage is TRBV4-1 and J usage is TRBJ2-7; 8 bases are shared with TRBD1. The CDR3 sequence is 16 residues long. Germline trimming cut 4 bases from V and 7 bases from J; bases unmatched to any gene: 15. Germline CDR1 MGHRA, CDR2 YSYEKL. For the CDR3, the DNA is TGCGCCAGCAGCCTAACCCTTAAGGGGCGGACAGGGGAGCAGTACTTC. It specifies CASSLTLKGRTGEQYF.

This chain joins TRBV4-1 and TRBJ2-7; D remains unclear. Trimming took off 0 bases at V and 5 bases at J, with 11 bases between the two ends. The CDR3 length is 14 residues. Germline V gene sequence: CDR1 MGHRA, CDR2 YSYEKL. For the CDR3, the DNA is TGCGCCAGCAGCCAAGACCCCGGGCGAGACGAGCAGTACTTC. This translates into CASSQDPGRDEQYF.